This T cell receptor (beta chain) was retrieved from a study of blood T cell repertoires in COVID-19. Assay used: immunoSEQ multiplex PCR; TCRdb lists only in-frame clones, some missing. The table lists 300,000 to 450,000 clones, 75% to 90% of them singletons, with 0.95% to 1.1% in the top ten. In its sample, this clone was seen once. Trimming took 2 bases from V and 6 from J, leaving 11 bases between them. The CDR3 is made up of 14 amino acids. Germline CDR1 LGHNA, CDR2 YNFKEQ. J is TRBJ2-1 and V is TRBV4-2; possibly TRBD2 for D (6 bases). This receptor was taken from a man between 18 and 29 years old who had recovered from COVID-19. Sequenced material: PBMCs or T cells enriched from blood (not recorded which). The CDR3 nucleotides read TGTGCCAGCAGCCAACCCTCGGGAGCCAATGAGCAGTTCTTC. This gives the protein CASSQPSGANEQFF.